The 5 T cell receptor beta chains below all came from one sample that was sequenced in a study of tumor and adjacent non-tumor tissue in lung cancer. This sample's RNA came from whole unsorted tissue. A modified ARM-PCR protocol with three rounds of nested PCR amplified TCRbeta. TCRdb ran MiXCR on the multiplex PCR reads and lists one entry per CDR3 protein. The data hold around 200,000 distinct CDR3 sequences, with less than 80% observed a single time. Sequencing input: lung tumor tissue. The receptors come from a man aged 55 to 69 with non-small cell lung cancer.

The rearrangement uses TRBV29-1 and TRBJ1-1; 9 bases are a match to TRBD1. V lost 6 bases and J lost 5; bases outside the gene matches: 16. The CDR3 length is 16 residues. CDR1 SQVTM and CDR2 ANQGSEA come from the germline V gene. DNA for the CDR3: TGCAGCGTGGGGGGACAGGGTGACCAATGGGAAACTGAAGCTTTCTTT. Protein sequence: CSVGGQGDQWETEAFF.

The chain links TRBV2 to TRBJ2-5; D is uncertain. CDR1 and CDR2 (germline): SNHLY, FYNNEI. Between the trimmed V and J ends, which lost 7 bases and 1 base, there was a span of 13 bases. CDR3 length: 14 amino acids. CDR3 residues: CASKTAWGQETQYF. The CDR3 DNA sequence: TGTGCCAGCAAGACCGCCTGGGGCCAAGAGACCCAGTACTTC.

With respect to this clonotype: Just one base apart from a much larger clone, this may be a read error. As DNA, the CDR3 is TGCAGTGCTCCGGGCCGTAATGAAAAACTGTTATTT. Its protein is CSAPGRNEKLLF. The gene calls are TRBV20-1 and TRBJ1-4; D not resolved. The CDR3 contains 12 residues. Germline CDR1 reads DFQATT; CDR2 reads SNEGSKA (reference sequence).

The chain links TRBV7-3 to TRBJ2-1; TRBD1 or TRBD2 may be the D gene (6 bases each). Germline CDR1 SGHTA, CDR2 FQGTGA. The CDR3 has 15 amino acids. Trimming pared 3 bases from V and 2 bases from J, leaving 11 bases between. As DNA, the CDR3 is TGTGCCAGCAGCTTCGAGGGGGGAGCCTACAATGAGCAGTTCTTC. It codes for CASSFEGGAYNEQFF.

A remark on this clonotype: One end of the junction is discordant with germline, which a read error may explain. This chain connects TRBV5-5 to TRBJ1-4; D remains ambiguous. Per the germline V gene, CDR1 is SGHKS and CDR2 is YYEKEE (reference sequence). The CDR3 loop spans 14 amino acids. As DNA, the CDR3 is TGTGCTAGCAGCTCCAGCGCAACTAATGAAATACTGTTTTTT. As protein: CASSSSATNEILFF. The full variable domain, in which reference TRBV5-5 and TRBJ1-4 provide the parts outside the CDR3, is DAGVTQSPTHLIKTRGQQVTLRCSPISGHKSVSWYQQVLGQGPQFIFQYYEKEERGRGNFPDRFSARQFPNYSSELNVNALLLGDSALYLCASSSSATNEILFFGSGTQLSVL.